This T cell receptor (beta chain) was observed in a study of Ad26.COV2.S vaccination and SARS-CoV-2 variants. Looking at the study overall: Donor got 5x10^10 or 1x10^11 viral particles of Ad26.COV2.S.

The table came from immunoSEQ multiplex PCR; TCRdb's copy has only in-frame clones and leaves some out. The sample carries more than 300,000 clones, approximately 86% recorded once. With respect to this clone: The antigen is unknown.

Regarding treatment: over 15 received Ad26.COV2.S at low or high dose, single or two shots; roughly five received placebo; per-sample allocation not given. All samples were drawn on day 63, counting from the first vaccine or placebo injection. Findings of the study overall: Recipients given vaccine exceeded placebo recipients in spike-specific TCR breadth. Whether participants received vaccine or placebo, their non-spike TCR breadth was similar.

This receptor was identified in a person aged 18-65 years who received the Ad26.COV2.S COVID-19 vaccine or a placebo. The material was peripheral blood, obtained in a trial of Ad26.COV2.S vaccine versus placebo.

The CDR3 DNA is TGTGCCAGTAGTACCAGGGGCGCGACTTATACGCAGTATTTT. Protein sequence: CASSTRGATYTQYF. The chain is built from TRBV19 and TRBJ2-3, with a tentative D call TRBD1 (6 bases). The germline V and J ends were trimmed by 4 bases and 7 bases, with 15 bases remaining between them. Looked up from germline, CDR1 is LNHDA and CDR2 is SQIVND (reference sequence). The length of the CDR3 is 14 residues.